This T cell receptor (beta chain) was identified during a study of radiation and T cells in renal cell carcinoma. Findings and limits, study-wide: Top tumor clonotypes rose in blood 2 weeks post-radiation, then contracted.

The CDR3 covers 14 residues. V shed 7 bases and J shed 1 base, with 14 bases lying between them. CDR1 and CDR2 (germline): SGHDT, YYEEEE. The repertoire was sequenced with immunoSEQ multiplex PCR; TCRdb's copy has only in-frame clones and lacks some. The repertoire holds 150,000 or so clones, with about 85% as singletons. Worth noting for this clone: Its matching antigen is unknown.

The time point here: blood 4 weeks post-SBRT, at nephrectomy. This sample's treatment: 15 Gy SBRT to primary tumor, nephrectomy 4 weeks later. The specimen comprised blood, sampled from a patient whose treatment included radiotherapy and nephrectomy. The receptor comes from a woman between 50 and 59 years old with renal cell carcinoma. The chain couples TRBV5-6 to TRBJ1-1, with D hard to call. CDR3 in DNA: TGTGCCAGCGCCGTGACGTCCGGGAACACTGAAGCTTTCTTT. Its translation is CASAVTSGNTEAFF.